The clone carrying this T cell receptor beta chain has just one count. Its antigen is not known. The record originates from a study of shared clonotypes between healthy human individuals. Study as a whole: Researchers drew samples from a couple of women and three men aged 18 to 49. Study-wide points: Naive subsets generally exceeded memory subsets in estimated richness. The authors sampled blood alone, and tissue repertoires likely differ.

Assay used: immunoSEQ multiplex PCR; TCRdb lists only in-frame clones, some missing. The data contain 2.3 million or so clones, approximately 95% of them singletons. V gave up 4 bases and J gave up 5 bases, with 11 bases separating them. The CDR3 has 14 amino acids. Germline-derived CDR1 and CDR2 are MNHEY and SMNVEV (reference sequence). Splitting the CD4+ cells yielded a CD45RA+ naive subset and a CD45RA-negative memory subset. The sequencing sample was made of naive CD4+ T cells from PBMCs. Subset specified: CD45RA+ positively selected. The clonotype originates from a man in his late teens or twenties in good health. Some clones in this sample may be carry-over from other donors' samples. V gene TRBV27 combines with J gene TRBJ1-4; D remains ambiguous. DNA of the CDR3: TGTGCCAGCAGTTCCCGGGTCGCCAATGAAAAACTGTTTTTT. Protein sequence: CASSSRVANEKLFF.